This T cell receptor beta chain is drawn from a study of cytomegalovirus exposure and HLA in healthy donors. Points from the study as a whole: The study flagged some 170 TCR beta chains as cytomegalovirus-associated. The classifier, whose performance was assessed in both the original and validation cohorts, reportedly diagnosed cytomegalovirus status with high specificity and sensitivity. Most TCR sequences were rare, but some public TCRs occurred in many donors. Specificity for CMV antigens was confirmed in vitro for a few of the CMV-associated chains.

The repertoire was sequenced with immunoSEQ multiplex PCR; TCRdb's copy has only in-frame clones and lacks some. The data show some 140,000 clones, approximately 84% seen once. Germline V lookup: CDR1 SGHRS, CDR2 YFSETQ. J lost 8 bases, V lost 4 bases, and 8 bases had no gene match. This CDR3 region has 15 residues. A word on this clone: Its antigen is still unknown.

This TCR was recovered from a woman aged 30 to 39 in good health and CMV-seronegative. V and J are TRBV5-1 and TRBJ1-4, with 10 bases matching TRBD1. The specimen sequenced was PBMCs. The CDR3 DNA follows: TGCGCCAGCAGCCGACAGGGGGCGCATGAAGAAAAACTGTTTTTT. It yields the protein CASSRQGAHEEKLFF.